The 14 T cell receptor beta chains listed next were all sequenced from one sample in a study of regulatory T cells in long-lasting Graves disease. With iRepertoire HTBI primers and Arm-PCR of CDR3 regions, TCR beta libraries were built. One entry per CDR3 protein results from TCRdb running MiXCR on the multiplex PCR reads. The table shows about 400,000 distinct CDR3 sequences, with about 15% occurring only once. The time point denotes: newly diagnosed GD, antithyroid drugs for less than 3 months. Isolated PBMC RNA provided the starting material for the TCR library. These data were likewise used in another study, on T cells in Graves' hyperthyroidism and ophthalmopathy.

The sequencing here drew on peripheral blood mononuclear cells (PBMCs), taken at new diagnosis, from a patient treated with antithyroid drugs. Receptors originate from a woman between 40 and 55 years old with Graves disease.

This clonotype was recorded at least ten times. The chain joins TRBV12-3 or TRBV12-4 to TRBJ2-7; D possibly matches TRBD1 or TRBD2 (6 bases each). Trimming took off 8 bases at V and 6 bases at J, with 20 bases between the two ends. This CDR3 comprises 14 residues. In DNA form, the CDR3 reads TGTGCCAGCGACTCCTCGGGACTCAGGGGCGAGCAGTACTTC. This gives the protein CASDSSGLRGEQYF.

This clonotype was seen repeatedly, ten times or more. This rearrangement joins TRBV19 to TRBJ1-2; D call uncertain. The CDR3 has 15 residues. Deletions cut 0 bases from V and 6 bases from J, with 14 bases between. The germline V gene has CDR1 LNHDA and CDR2 SQIVND (reference sequence). The CDR3 region has the DNA TGTGCCAGTAGTATAGACCTTGGCCCAGGAAATGGCTACACCTTC. It translates to CASSIDLGPGNGYTF.

This clonotype was seen only a few times. The chain employs TRBV18 and TRBJ1-5; D is undetermined. The CDR3 length is 18 residues. Trimming pared 3 bases from V and 2 bases from J, leaving 20 bases between. The germline V gene encodes CDR1 KGHSH and CDR2 LQKENI. The CDR3 coding sequence is TGTGCCAGCTCACCCGATCGAGACGTTACGAGTGGCAATCAGCCCCAGCATTTT. It specifies CASSPDRDVTSGNQPQHF. The whole variable domain, filled in from reference TRBV18 and TRBJ1-5, reads NAGVMQNPRHLVRRRGQEARLRCSPMKGHSHVYWYRQLPEEGLKFMVYLQKENIIDESGMPKERFSAEFPKEGPSILRIQQVVRGDSAAYFCASSPDRDVTSGNQPQHFGDGTRLSIL.

The chain employs TRBV28 and TRBJ2-7; 12 positions match TRBD1. Germline CDR1 reads MDHEN; CDR2 reads SYDVKM. The junction had 6 bases not matched to a gene; V was cut back by 0 bases and J by 3 bases. The CDR3 length is 17 residues. The CDR3 region is CASSLWTGTGGIYEQYF. For the CDR3, the DNA is TGTGCCAGCAGTTTATGGACCGGGACAGGGGGCATCTACGAGCAGTACTTC.

In its sample, this clonotype was seen many times. The chain uses TRBV12-3 or TRBV12-4 and TRBJ1-6; D unresolved. This CDR3 comprises 15 residues. Trimming took 4 bases from V and 7 from J, leaving 14 bases between them. The CDR3 DNA sequence: TGTGCCAGCAGTTACGGCGGAGGCGTCAATTCACCCCTCCACTTT. It specifies CASSYGGGVNSPLHF.

In the case of this clonotype: Because the CDR3's place on the DNA is in doubt, the DNA is left out and the CDR3 is given as listed by TCRdb. The V call is TRBV10-3, the J call TRBJ2-5; the listed D gene, TRBD1, was not tested against the DNA. The CDR3 length equals 14 residues, ends included. Looked up from germline, CDR1 is ENHRY and CDR2 is SYGVKD. The CDR3 is CVISVGQGAETQCF.

This clonotype was seen more than once but under ten times. This sequence joins TRBV7-2 and TRBJ2-7; D is perhaps TRBD1 (6 bases). The CDR3 runs 13 residues. Germline CDR1 SGHTA, CDR2 FQGNSA. Trimming cost V 5 bases and J 6 bases, with 14 bases left between them. The CDR3 DNA reads TGTGCCAGCAGCCTACTAGTACAGGGCGAGCAGTACTTC. Its protein product is CASSLLVQGEQYF.

Only a few counts were recorded for this clonotype. The V call is TRBV7-3, the J call TRBJ2-2; D unclear. This CDR3 region has 14 residues. CDR1 SGHTA and CDR2 FQGTGA come from the germline V gene. Trimming took off 1 base at V and 3 bases at J, with 6 bases between the two ends. CDR3 sequence reads: CASSLMKDTGELFF. Written as DNA, the CDR3 is TGTGCCAGCAGCTTAATGAAGGACACCGGGGAGCTGTTTTTT.

This clonotype was detected many times. The rearrangement joins TRBV12-3 or TRBV12-4 to TRBJ2-1; maybe TRBD2 (6 bases). The CDR3 is 14 residues long. V was pared by 3 bases and J by 7 bases, with 13 bases between. CDR3 in amino acids: CASSLDYLKNEQFF. The CDR3 bases are TGTGCCAGCAGTTTGGACTACTTGAAGAATGAGCAGTTCTTC.

J is TRBJ2-2 and V is TRBV5-1; D perhaps matches TRBD1 (6 bases). The CDR3 consists of 16 residues. V gave up 0 bases and J gave up 6 bases, with 15 bases separating them. CDR1 and CDR2 (germline): SGHRS, YFSETQ. The CDR3 bases are TGCGCCAGCAGCTTGGTAGGCAGCTCAGGGGCCGGGGAGCTGTTTTTT. The encoded protein is CASSLVGSSGAGELFF.

This clonotype was seen ten or more times. V gene TRBV28 combines with J gene TRBJ2-3; possible D gene TRBD1, 7 bases. The CDR3 has 18 amino acids. With 4 bases removed from V and 3 bases from J, the gap between germline ends came to 23 bases. Looked up from germline, CDR1 is MDHEN and CDR2 is SYDVKM. CDR3 in amino acids: CASSSDRAQRAGTDTQYF. CDR3 DNA: TGTGCCAGCAGTTCCGACAGGGCCCAGAGGGCGGGGACAGATACGCAGTATTTT.

Concerning this clonotype: With a much larger clone just one base away, this may be a read error. The chain carries TRBV28 and TRBJ2-3; TRBD1 matches 7 bases. The CDR3 spans 16 residues. V lost 5 bases to trimming and J lost 1 base; unmatched junction nucleotides: 9. Germline V CDR1 and CDR2: MDHEN, SYDVKM. CDR3 nucleotides: TGTGCCAGCAGTGGGGACAGTCAATTCGGCACAGATACGCAGTATTTT. Its protein is CASSGDSQFGTDTQYF. Looking up the rest from reference TRBV28 and TRBJ2-3 gives the full variable domain: DVKVTQSSRYLVKRTGEKVFLECVQDMDHENMFWYRQDPGLGLRLIYFSYDVKMKEKGDIPEGYSVSREKKERFSLILESASTNQTSMYLCASSGDSQFGTDTQYFGPGTRLTVL.

The chain uses TRBV30 and TRBJ1-2; D not certain. Germline assignment: CDR1 GTSNPN and CDR2 SVGIG (reference sequence). CDR3 size: 16 residues. CDR3 nucleotides: TGTGCTCGGAGTGTACCTAGGACCGGAGCTAACTATGGCTACACCTTC. Residues: CARSVPRTGANYGYTF. Variable domain in full (rest from reference TRBV30 and TRBJ1-2): SQTIHQWPATLVQPVGSPLSLECTVEGTSNPNLYWYRQAAGRGLQLLFYSVGIGQISSEVPQNLSASRPQDRQFILSSKKLLLSDSGFYLCARSVPRTGANYGYTFGSGTRLTVV.

This clonotype has ten or more counts. V and J are TRBV11-3 and TRBJ2-1; 8 bases agree with TRBD2. CDR1 is SGHNT and CDR2 is YENEEA in the germline V gene. The CDR3 consists of 17 residues. Germline trimming cut 1 base from V and 6 bases from J; bases unmatched to any gene: 11. CDR3 DNA sequence: TGTGCCAGCAGCTTAGTGGTGGGTAGCGGGAATAGCAATGAGCAGTTCTTC. Translated: CASSLVVGSGNSNEQFF.